The clone carrying this T cell receptor (beta chain) appeared a few times. No antigen is known for it. The sample is drawn from a study of tumor-infiltrating lymphocytes in primary liver carcinoma. About the study: Samples yielded about 3.5 to 7.5 million productive TCRbeta reads, similar across tissue types. Overall study results and limits: Tumor top-250-clone fractions significantly exceeded those of blood (p = 0.039). Tumor region pairs outstripped tumor-adjacent and tumor-blood pairs in overlap.

From 450 to 550 ng total RNA, TCR beta cDNA was generated with a primer in the constant region. Three rounds of nested multiplex PCR with slightly modified ARM-PCR produced TCR beta libraries. Two initial PCR rounds of approximately 10 cycles each paired TRBV1-TRBV30 forward primers with a C-beta reverse primer. One entry per CDR3 protein results from TCRdb running MiXCR on the multiplex PCR reads. The sample consists of fewer than 250,000 distinct CDR3 sequences, 85% of them appearing once. The CDR3 is made up of 13 amino acids. The germline gives CDR1 MDHEN, CDR2 SYDVKM. The junction had 6 bases not matched to a gene; V was cut back by 6 bases and J by 4 bases. RNA and DNA were co-extracted from approximately 20-30 mg of unsorted bulk tissue.

The sequence derives from a man in his forties with primary liver carcinoma and hepatitis B virus infection. The chain has TRBV28 and TRBJ2-7, with 7 bases aligning to TRBD2. Sequencing input: tumor tissue from primary liver carcinoma. The CDR3 loop is CASSPGGFYEQYF. CDR3 sequence (DNA): TGTGCCAGCAGCCCGGGGGGTTTTTACGAGCAGTACTTC. Full variable domain (outside the CDR3, taken from reference TRBV28 and TRBJ2-7): DVKVTQSSRYLVKRTGEKVFLECVQDMDHENMFWYRQDPGLGLRLIYFSYDVKMKEKGDIPEGYSVSREKKERFSLILESASTNQTSMYLCASSPGGFYEQYFGPGTRLTVT.